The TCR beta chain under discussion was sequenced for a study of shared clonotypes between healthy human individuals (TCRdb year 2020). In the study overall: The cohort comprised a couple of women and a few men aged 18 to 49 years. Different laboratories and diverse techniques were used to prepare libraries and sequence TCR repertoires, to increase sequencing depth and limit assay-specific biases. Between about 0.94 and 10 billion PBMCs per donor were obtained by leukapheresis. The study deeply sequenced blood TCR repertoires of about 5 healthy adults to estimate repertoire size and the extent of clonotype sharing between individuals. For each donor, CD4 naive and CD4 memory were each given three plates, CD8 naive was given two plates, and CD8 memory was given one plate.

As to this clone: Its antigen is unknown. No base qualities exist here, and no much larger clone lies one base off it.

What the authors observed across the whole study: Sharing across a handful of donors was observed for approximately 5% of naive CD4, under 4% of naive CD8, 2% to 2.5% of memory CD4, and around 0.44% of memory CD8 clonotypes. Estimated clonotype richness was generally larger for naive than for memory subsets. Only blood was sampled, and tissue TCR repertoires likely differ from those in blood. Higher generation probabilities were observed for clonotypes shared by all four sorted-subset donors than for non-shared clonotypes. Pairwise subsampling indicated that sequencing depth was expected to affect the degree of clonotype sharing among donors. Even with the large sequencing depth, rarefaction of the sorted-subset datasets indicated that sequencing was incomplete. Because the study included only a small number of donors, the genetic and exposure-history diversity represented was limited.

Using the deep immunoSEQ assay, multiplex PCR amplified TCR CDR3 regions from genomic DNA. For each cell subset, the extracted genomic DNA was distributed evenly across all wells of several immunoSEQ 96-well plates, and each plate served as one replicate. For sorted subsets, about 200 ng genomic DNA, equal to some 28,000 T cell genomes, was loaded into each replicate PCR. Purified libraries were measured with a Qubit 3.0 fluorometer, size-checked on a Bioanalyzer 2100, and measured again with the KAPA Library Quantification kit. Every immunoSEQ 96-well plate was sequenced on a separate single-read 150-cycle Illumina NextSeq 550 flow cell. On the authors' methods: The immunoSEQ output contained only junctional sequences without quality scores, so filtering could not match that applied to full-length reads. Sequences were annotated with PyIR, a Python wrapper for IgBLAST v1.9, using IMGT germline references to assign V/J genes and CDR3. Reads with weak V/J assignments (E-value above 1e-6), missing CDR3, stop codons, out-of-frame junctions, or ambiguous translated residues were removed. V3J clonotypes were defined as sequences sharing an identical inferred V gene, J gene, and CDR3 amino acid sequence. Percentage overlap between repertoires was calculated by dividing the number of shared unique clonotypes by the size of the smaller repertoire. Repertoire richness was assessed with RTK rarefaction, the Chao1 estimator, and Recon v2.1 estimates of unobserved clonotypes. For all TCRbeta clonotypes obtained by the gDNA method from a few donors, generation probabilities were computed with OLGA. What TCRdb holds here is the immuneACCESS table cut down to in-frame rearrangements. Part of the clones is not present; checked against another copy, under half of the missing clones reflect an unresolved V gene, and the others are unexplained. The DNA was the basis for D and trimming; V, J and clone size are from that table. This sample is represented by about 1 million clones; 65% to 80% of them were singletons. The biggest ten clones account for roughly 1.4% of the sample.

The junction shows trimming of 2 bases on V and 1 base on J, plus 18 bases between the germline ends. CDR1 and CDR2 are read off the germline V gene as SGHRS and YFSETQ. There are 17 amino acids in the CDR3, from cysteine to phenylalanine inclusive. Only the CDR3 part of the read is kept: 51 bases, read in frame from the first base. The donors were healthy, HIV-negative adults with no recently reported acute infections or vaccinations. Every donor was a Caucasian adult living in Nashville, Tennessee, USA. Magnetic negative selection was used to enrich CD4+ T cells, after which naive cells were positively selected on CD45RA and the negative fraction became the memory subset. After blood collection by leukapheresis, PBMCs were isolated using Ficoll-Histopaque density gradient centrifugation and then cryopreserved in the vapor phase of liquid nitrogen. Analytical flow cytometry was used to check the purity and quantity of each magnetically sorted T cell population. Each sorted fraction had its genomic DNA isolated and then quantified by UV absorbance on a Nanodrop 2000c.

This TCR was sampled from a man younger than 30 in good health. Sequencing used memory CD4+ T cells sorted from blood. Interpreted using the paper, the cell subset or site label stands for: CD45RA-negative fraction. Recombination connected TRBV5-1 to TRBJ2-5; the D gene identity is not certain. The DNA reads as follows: TGCGCCAGCAGCTTAGTATTTTTGGCGGCCAGCCAAGAGACCCAGTACTTC. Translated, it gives CASSLVFLAASQETQYF. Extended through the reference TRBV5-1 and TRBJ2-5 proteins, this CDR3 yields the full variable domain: KAGVTQTPRYLIKTRGQQVTLSCSPISGHRSVSWYQQTPGQGLQFLFEYFSETQRNKGNFPGRFSGRQFSNSRSEMNVSTLELGDSALYLCASSLVFLAASQETQYFGPGTRLLVL.